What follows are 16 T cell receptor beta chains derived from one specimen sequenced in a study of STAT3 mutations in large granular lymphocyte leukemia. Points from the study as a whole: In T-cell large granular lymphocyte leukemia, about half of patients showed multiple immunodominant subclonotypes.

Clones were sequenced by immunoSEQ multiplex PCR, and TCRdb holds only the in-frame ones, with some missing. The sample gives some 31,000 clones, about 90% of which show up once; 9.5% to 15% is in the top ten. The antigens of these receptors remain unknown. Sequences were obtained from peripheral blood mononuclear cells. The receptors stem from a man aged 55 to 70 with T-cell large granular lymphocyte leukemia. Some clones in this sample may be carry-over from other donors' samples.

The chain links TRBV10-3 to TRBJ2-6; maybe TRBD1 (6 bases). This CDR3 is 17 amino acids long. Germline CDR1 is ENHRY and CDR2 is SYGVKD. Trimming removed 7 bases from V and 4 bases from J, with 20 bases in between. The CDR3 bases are TGTGCCATCAACCCAGGGGACCGCGCTCCCGGGGCCAACGTCCTGACTTTC. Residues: CAINPGDRAPGANVLTF.

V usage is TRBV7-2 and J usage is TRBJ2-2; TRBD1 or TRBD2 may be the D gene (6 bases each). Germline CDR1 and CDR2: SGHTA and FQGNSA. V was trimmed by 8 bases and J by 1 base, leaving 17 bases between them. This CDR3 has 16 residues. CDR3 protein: CASGPQRGLNTGELFF. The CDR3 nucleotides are TGTGCCAGCGGACCCCAACGGGGGCTGAACACCGGGGAGCTGTTTTTT.

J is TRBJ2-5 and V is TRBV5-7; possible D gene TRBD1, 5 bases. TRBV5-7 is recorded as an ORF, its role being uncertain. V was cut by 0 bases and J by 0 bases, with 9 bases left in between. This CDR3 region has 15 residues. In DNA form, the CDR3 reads TGTGCCAGCAGCTTGGATGGCAGGGACCAAGAGACCCAGTACTTC. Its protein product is CASSLDGRDQETQYF.

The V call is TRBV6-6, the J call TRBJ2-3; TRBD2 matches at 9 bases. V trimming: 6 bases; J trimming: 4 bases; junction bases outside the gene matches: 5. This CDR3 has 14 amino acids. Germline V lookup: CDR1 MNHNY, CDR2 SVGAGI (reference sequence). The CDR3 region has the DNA TGTGCCAGCAGGCGGGAGGGGACGGCAGATACGCAGTATTTT. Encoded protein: CASRREGTADTQYF.

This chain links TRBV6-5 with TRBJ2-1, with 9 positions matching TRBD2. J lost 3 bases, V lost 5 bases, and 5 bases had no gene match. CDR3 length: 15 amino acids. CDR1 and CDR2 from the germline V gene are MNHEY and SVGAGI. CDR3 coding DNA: TGTGCCAGCAGTAATAGCGGGAGTTTCTACAATGAGCAGTTCTTC. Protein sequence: CASSNSGSFYNEQFF.

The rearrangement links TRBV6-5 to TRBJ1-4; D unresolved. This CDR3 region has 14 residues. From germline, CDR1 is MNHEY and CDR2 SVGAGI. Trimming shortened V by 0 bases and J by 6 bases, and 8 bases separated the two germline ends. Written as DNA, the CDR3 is TGTGCCAGCAGTTACTCCGGGGAGGATGAAAAACTGTTTTTT. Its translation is CASSYSGEDEKLFF.

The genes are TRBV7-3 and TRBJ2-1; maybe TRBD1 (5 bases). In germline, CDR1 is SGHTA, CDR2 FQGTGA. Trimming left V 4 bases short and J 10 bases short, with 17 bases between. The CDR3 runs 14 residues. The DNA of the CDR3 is TGTGCCAGCAGCTACACCAGTGGGTGGACAGAGCAGTTCTTC. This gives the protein CASSYTSGWTEQFF.

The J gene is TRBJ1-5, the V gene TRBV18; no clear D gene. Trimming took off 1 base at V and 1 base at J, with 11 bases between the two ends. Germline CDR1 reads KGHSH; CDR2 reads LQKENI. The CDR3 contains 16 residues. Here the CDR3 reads CASSPLDHGSNQPQHF. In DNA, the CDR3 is TGTGCCAGCTCACCACTAGACCACGGGAGCAATCAGCCCCAGCATTTT.

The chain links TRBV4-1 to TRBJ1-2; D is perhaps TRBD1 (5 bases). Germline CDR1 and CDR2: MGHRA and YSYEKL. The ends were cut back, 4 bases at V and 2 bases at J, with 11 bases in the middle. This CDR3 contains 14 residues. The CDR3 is CASSPLGGNYGYTF. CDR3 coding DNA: TGCGCCAGCAGCCCCCTTGGGGGGAACTATGGCTACACCTTC.

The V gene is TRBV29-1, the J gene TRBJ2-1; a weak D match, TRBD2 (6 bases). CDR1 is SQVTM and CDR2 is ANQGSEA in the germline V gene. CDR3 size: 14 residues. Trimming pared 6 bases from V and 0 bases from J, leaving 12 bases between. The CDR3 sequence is CSVAGGSSYNEQFF. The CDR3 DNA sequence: TGCAGCGTAGCTGGAGGGAGCTCCTACAATGAGCAGTTCTTC.

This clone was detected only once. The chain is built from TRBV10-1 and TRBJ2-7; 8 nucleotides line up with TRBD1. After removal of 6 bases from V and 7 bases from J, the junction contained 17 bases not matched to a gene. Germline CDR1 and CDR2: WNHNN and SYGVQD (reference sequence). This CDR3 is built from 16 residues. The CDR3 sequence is CASRRTGTDIVREQYF. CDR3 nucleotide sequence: TGCGCCAGCAGGAGGACAGGGACAGATATAGTGCGTGAGCAGTACTTC.

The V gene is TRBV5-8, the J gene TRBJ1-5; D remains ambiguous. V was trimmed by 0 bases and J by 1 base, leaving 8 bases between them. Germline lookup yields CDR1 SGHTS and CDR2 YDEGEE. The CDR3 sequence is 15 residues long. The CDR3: CASSLEVRSNQPQHF. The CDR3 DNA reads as TGTGCCAGCAGCTTGGAGGTCAGGAGCAATCAGCCCCAGCATTTT.

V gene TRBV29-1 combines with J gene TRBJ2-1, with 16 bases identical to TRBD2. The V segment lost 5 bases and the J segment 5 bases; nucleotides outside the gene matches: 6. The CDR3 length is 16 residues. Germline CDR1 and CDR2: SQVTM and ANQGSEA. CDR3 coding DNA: TGCAGCGTTCTTACCGGGACTAGCGGGAGGGACAATGAGCAGTTCTTC. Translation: CSVLTGTSGRDNEQFF.

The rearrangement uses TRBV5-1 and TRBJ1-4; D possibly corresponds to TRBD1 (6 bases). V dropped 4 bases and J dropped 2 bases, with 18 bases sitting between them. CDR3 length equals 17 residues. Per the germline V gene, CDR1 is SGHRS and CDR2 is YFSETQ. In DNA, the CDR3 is TGCGCCAGCAGCCCGGGGGCCGGACCCTCCACTAATGAAAAACTGTTTTTT. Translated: CASSPGAGPSTNEKLFF.

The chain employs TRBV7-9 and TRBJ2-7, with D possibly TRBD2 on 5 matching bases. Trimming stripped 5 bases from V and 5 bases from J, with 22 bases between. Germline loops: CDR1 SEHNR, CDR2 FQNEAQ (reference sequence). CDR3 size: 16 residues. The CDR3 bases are TGTGCCAGCAGCCTCAACCGGGCCGAAAGGAGGCACGAGCAGTACTTC. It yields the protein CASSLNRAERRHEQYF. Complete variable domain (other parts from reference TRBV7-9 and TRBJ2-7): DTGVSQNPRHKITKRGQNVTFRCDPISEHNRLYWYRQTLGQGPEFLTYFQNEAQLEKSRLLSDRFSAERPKGSFSTLEIQRTEQGDSAMYLCASSLNRAERRHEQYFGPGTRLTVT.

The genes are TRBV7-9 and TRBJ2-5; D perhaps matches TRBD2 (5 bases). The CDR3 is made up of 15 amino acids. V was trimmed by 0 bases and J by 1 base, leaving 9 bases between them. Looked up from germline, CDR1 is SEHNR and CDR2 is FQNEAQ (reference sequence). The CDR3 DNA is TGTGCCAGCAGCTTAGCCCCGGGAATCCAAGAGACCCAGTACTTC. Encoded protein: CASSLAPGIQETQYF. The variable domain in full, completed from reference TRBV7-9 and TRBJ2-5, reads DTGVSQNPRHKITKRGQNVTFRCDPISEHNRLYWYRQTLGQGPEFLTYFQNEAQLEKSRLLSDRFSAERPKGSFSTLEIQRTEQGDSAMYLCASSLAPGIQETQYFGPGTRLLVL.